The clone carrying this T cell receptor (beta chain) was detected once. Its antigen is not known. Clones were sequenced by immunoSEQ multiplex PCR, and TCRdb holds only the in-frame ones, with some missing. The sample lists 90,000 to 120,000 clones; about 93% were seen once. V lost 1 base, J lost 5 bases, and 10 bases stayed unmatched. Germline V gene sequence: CDR1 SEHNR, CDR2 FQNEAQ (reference sequence). The CDR3 extends over 16 amino acids. This sample is drawn from a study of T cell responses to AZD1222 COVID-19 vaccine. Notes on the study in general: Reports say nearly half of spike-specific TCRs go after unmutated variant regions. Across the whole spike, CD4 TCRs peaked at regions 160-218 and 743-854. Recipients of two AZD1222 doses showed rising Spike-specific TCR breadth and depth. Clonal diversity may have been underestimated, and the donors were mostly white British, with more females than males.

The sequenced sample was peripheral blood, obtained 28 days after the second AZD1222 dose. The chain links TRBV7-9 to TRBJ2-5; 7 bases fit TRBD1. This sequence was found in an adult who received the AZD1222 COVID-19 vaccine. The chain's CDR3 is CASSLVWDSPEETQYF. The CDR3 coding sequence is TGTGCCAGCAGCTTAGTTTGGGACAGCCCGGAGGAGACCCAGTACTTC.